One sample yielded the 7 T cell receptor beta chains listed below, sequenced in a study of blood T cell repertoires in COVID-19. Profiling relied on immunoSEQ multiplex PCR, and the TCRdb table lists in-frame clones only, not all of them. The repertoire consists of over 200,000 clones, with about 91% occurring once and the leading ten covering approximately 2.5%. Sequencing used peripheral blood. The receptor set was obtained from a person under 30 with COVID-19, enrolled during active disease.

A few counts support this clone. V gene TRBV28 combines with J gene TRBJ1-2, with TRBD1 identical over 8 bases. V lost 6 bases, J lost 6 bases, and 12 bases stayed unmatched. This CDR3 spans 15 amino acids. CDR1 is MDHEN and CDR2 is SYDVKM in the germline V gene. CDR3 sequence reads: CASSYGVTGANGYTF. The CDR3 bases are TGTGCCAGCAGCTACGGGGTGACAGGGGCGAATGGCTACACCTTC.

This clone was counted once. The chain has TRBV4-1 and TRBJ2-1; TRBD2 is a possible D gene (5 bases). Trimming took 4 bases from V and 3 from J, leaving 13 bases between them. From germline, CDR1 is MGHRA and CDR2 YSYEKL. The CDR3 is 15 residues long. The CDR3 here is CASSPDSTGYNEQFF. CDR3 coding DNA: TGCGCCAGCAGCCCGGACTCGACTGGCTACAATGAGCAGTTCTTC.

The genes are TRBV5-6 and TRBJ1-4; D unclear. The V end lost 0 bases, the J end lost 4 bases, and 13 bases lay between the germline ends. This CDR3 spans 16 amino acids. Looked up from germline, CDR1 is SGHDT and CDR2 is YYEEEE. The CDR3 here is CASSLGSGEDNEKLFF. The DNA of the CDR3 is TGTGCCAGCAGCTTGGGCTCAGGCGAAGATAATGAAAAACTGTTTTTT.

This clone showed up just once. This chain uses TRBV2 with TRBJ1-2, with TRBD1 as a possible D gene (6 bases). In germline, CDR1 is SNHLY, CDR2 FYNNEI. Trimming removed 0 bases at V and 6 bases at J, with 14 bases between. This CDR3 region has 15 residues. In DNA form, the CDR3 reads TGTGCCAGCAGTGAAGCTTTACGCCAGGGGAATGGCTACACCTTC. This translates into CASSEALRQGNGYTF.

The J gene is TRBJ2-5, the V gene TRBV18; possible D gene TRBD2, 5 bases. The CDR3 runs 16 residues. V lost 3 bases to trimming and J lost 4 bases, with 18 bases between them. Germline assignment: CDR1 KGHSH and CDR2 LQKENI. This CDR3 reads CASSPRRAYRAETQYF. The CDR3 DNA reads TGTGCCAGCTCACCTCGGCGGGCCTACCGGGCAGAGACCCAGTACTTC.

The J gene is TRBJ2-1, the V gene TRBV2; 11 bases map to TRBD2. V dropped 1 base and J dropped 9; count of bases not matched to a gene: 8. The CDR3 has 16 amino acids. Germline V gives CDR1 SNHLY, CDR2 FYNNEI. The CDR3 DNA sequence: TGTGCCAGCAGTGAAGGGGGACTAGCGGTAGAGCCTGAGCAGTTCTTC. Residues: CASSEGGLAVEPEQFF. The whole variable domain, filled in from reference TRBV2 and TRBJ2-1, reads EPEVTQTPSHQVTQMGQEVILRCVPISNHLYFYWYRQILGQKVEFLVSFYNNEISEKSEIFDDQFSVERPDGSNFTLKIRSTKLEDSAMYFCASSEGGLAVEPEQFFGPGTRLTVL.

J is TRBJ1-3 and V is TRBV19, with D possibly matching TRBD1 (5 bases). Germline loops: CDR1 LNHDA, CDR2 SQIVND (reference sequence). The CDR3 contains 15 residues. Trimming took off 7 bases at V and 4 bases at J, with 17 bases between the two ends. This CDR3 is CASTRGGHSGNTIYF. The DNA of the CDR3 is TGTGCCAGTACGAGGGGAGGTCATTCCGGAAACACCATATATTTT.